The 23 T cell receptor beta chains reported below all come from one sample, sequenced in a study of shared clonotypes between healthy human individuals. The data were produced by immunoSEQ multiplex PCR, yet TCRdb's version contains in-frame clones alone and is incomplete. The repertoire holds about half a million clones, with approximately 84% as singletons. The sample taken for sequencing was PBMCs. The receptors stem from a middle-aged woman in good health. Some clones in this sample may be carry-over from other donors' samples.

J is TRBJ2-2 and V is TRBV19, with 12 bases that match TRBD2. V lost 3 bases to trimming and J lost 7 bases; unmatched junction nucleotides: 9. Germline V CDR1 and CDR2: LNHDA, SQIVND (reference sequence). CDR3 size: 17 residues. The CDR3 DNA reads TGTGCCAGTAGTATGGGACTAGCGGGTACCAGATTCGGGGAGCTGTTTTTT. Protein: CASSMGLAGTRFGELFF.

This clone was seen a handful of times. This sequence joins TRBV18 and TRBJ1-2; D unclear. The germline V gene has CDR1 KGHSH and CDR2 LQKENI. V gave up 3 bases and J gave up 2 bases, with 16 bases separating them. The CDR3 runs 16 residues. CDR3 sequence reads: CASSPDAPPINYGYTF. The CDR3 DNA reads TGTGCCAGCTCACCGGACGCACCGCCCATCAACTATGGCTACACCTTC.

In regard to this clone: A far larger clone lies a single base away; this is likely a read error. The chain joins TRBV7-2 to TRBJ1-4; D unresolved. Looked up from germline, CDR1 is SGHTA and CDR2 is FQGNSA. The CDR3 extends over 13 amino acids. The CDR3 nucleotides read TGTGCCAGCAGCCCCGCGGCAGTCGAAAAACTGTCTTTT. This sequence encodes CASSPAAVEKLSF.

The chain has TRBV5-1 and TRBJ1-1, with no clear D. V lost 0 bases and J lost 2, with 8 bases in between. This CDR3 has 14 residues. Germline V gene sequence: CDR1 SGHRS, CDR2 YFSETQ. The CDR3 here is CASSLASVNTEAFF. The CDR3, as DNA: TGCGCCAGCAGCTTGGCCTCAGTTAACACTGAAGCTTTCTTT.

This chain uses TRBV19 with TRBJ2-7; no clear D. V gave up 5 bases and J gave up 4 bases, with 6 bases separating them. This CDR3 is built from 11 residues. The germline CDR1 and CDR2 sequences are LNHDA and SQIVND (reference sequence). For the CDR3, the DNA is TGTGCCAGTAGTCATGGATACGAGCAGTACTTC. It specifies CASSHGYEQYF.

The gene calls are TRBV2 and TRBJ1-5; D remains unclear. CDR1 and CDR2 from the germline V gene are SNHLY and FYNNEI. The V end lost 6 bases, the J end lost 5 bases, and 11 bases lay between the germline ends. The CDR3 runs to 13 residues. CDR3 loop: CASSPSRDQPQHF. The DNA for the CDR3 is TGTGCCAGCAGCCCCAGCAGAGATCAGCCCCAGCATTTT.

The V and J genes are TRBV12-2 and TRBJ1-4; the table calls TRBD1, which could not be checked here. TRBV12-2 is listed as a pseudogene. This CDR3 is 15 amino acids long. The CDR3 region has the DNA TGTGCAAGTCGCCCGTGGACAGGGGGCCAGGAAAAACTGTTTTTT. It is translated as CASRPWTGGQEKLFF.

The CDR3 reads CASSLTGLAGETQYF. The CDR3 bases are TGTGCCAGCAGCTTGACGGGACTAGCGGGAGAGACCCAGTACTTC. The chain uses TRBV5-6 and TRBJ2-5; TRBD2 agrees at 12 bases. J was trimmed by 4 bases and V by 1 base; bases with no gene match: 2. Germline loops: CDR1 SGHDT, CDR2 YYEEEE. This CDR3 region has 15 residues.

The chain carries TRBV4-2 and TRBJ2-2; the D is unclear. The CDR3 is 13 amino acids. V lost 2 bases and J 0 bases, leaving 1 base between the germline ends. Looked up from germline, CDR1 is LGHNA and CDR2 is YNFKEQ. CDR3: CASSQPNTGELFF. CDR3 nucleotides: TGTGCCAGCAGCCAACCGAACACCGGGGAGCTGTTTTTT.

The chain recombines TRBV28 with TRBJ1-4, with D tentatively TRBD1 (5 bases). CDR3 size: 16 residues. The V end was cut by 5 bases, the J end by 0 bases, with 13 bases between. CDR1 and CDR2 from the germline V gene are MDHEN and SYDVKM. CDR3: CASSLTGGATNEKLFF. The CDR3 DNA sequence: TGTGCCAGCAGTCTCACTGGGGGTGCAACTAATGAAAAACTGTTTTTT.

V gene TRBV4-2 combines with J gene TRBJ2-1; no firm D call. The CDR3 consists of 16 residues. The V end lost 0 bases, the J end lost 4 bases, and 13 bases lay between the germline ends. Germline CDR1 LGHNA, CDR2 YNFKEQ. The CDR3 protein is CASSQDTQTQYNEQFF. The CDR3, as DNA: TGTGCCAGCAGCCAAGATACCCAGACCCAATACAATGAGCAGTTCTTC.

The chain couples TRBV6-5 to TRBJ2-7; a possible D gene is TRBD1 (5 bases). Germline V gene data show CDR1 as MNHEY and CDR2 as SVGAGI. The CDR3 sequence is 13 residues long. V was clipped by 3 bases and J by 4 bases, with 10 bases between them. The CDR3 reads CASSYYQGYEQYF. CDR3 nucleotide sequence: TGTGCCAGCAGTTATTATCAGGGATACGAGCAGTACTTC.

Only a few counts were recorded for this clone. The rearrangement links TRBV18 to TRBJ1-2; D may be TRBD1 (5 bases). Germline V CDR1 and CDR2: KGHSH, LQKENI. V was pared by 2 bases and J by 2 bases, with 12 bases between. The CDR3 is 15 residues long. CDR3 coding DNA: TGTGCCAGCTCACCATTATCTCAGGGAAACTATGGCTACACCTTC. Translated: CASSPLSQGNYGYTF.

The V gene is TRBV11-2, the J gene TRBJ2-5; TRBD2 aligns across 8 bases. The V gene end was trimmed by 3 bases and the J gene end by 1 base; junction bases not matched to a gene: 10. The V gene's germline CDR1 is SGHAT and CDR2 FQNNGV. This CDR3 is 17 amino acids long. CDR3 nucleotides: TGTGCCAGCAGCTTGTTTGGTGGTAGCGGGGCCCAAGAGACCCAGTACTTC. Amino acid sequence: CASSLFGGSGAQETQYF.

The V and J genes are TRBV18 and TRBJ2-7; D perhaps matches TRBD1 (6 bases). This CDR3 has 15 residues. Germline V gene sequence: CDR1 KGHSH, CDR2 LQKENI. V gave up 2 bases and J gave up 1 base, with 12 bases separating them. Here the CDR3 DNA reads TGTGCCAGCTCACCAGGACAGAGGACGTCCTACGAGCAGTACTTC. Its translation: CASSPGQRTSYEQYF.

For this clone: This is likely an artifact of a read error, given a far larger clone one base away. Different DNA sequences within this sample yield the same CDR3. This chain links TRBV18 with TRBJ1-1; D is undetermined. Germline assignment: CDR1 KGHSH and CDR2 LQKENI. There are 13 residues in the CDR3. CDR3 loop: CASSVDGNTEAFF. The CDR3 DNA reads as TGTGCCAGCTCAGTCGACGGGAACACTGAGGCTTTCTTT.

The CDR3 protein is CASKTPAGRNEKLFF. The CDR3 nucleotides are TGTGCCAGCAAAACCCCCGCCGGGCGAAATGAAAAACTGTTTTTT. This rearrangement joins TRBV28 to TRBJ1-4; D is ambiguous. The germline V gene has CDR1 MDHEN and CDR2 SYDVKM. CDR3 size: 15 residues. Trimming took off 7 bases at V and 5 bases at J, with 17 bases between the two ends.

The CDR3 DNA follows: TGTGCCAGCAGCCCACCAGCGGGAGGGTTCACAGATACGCAGTATTTT. This translates into CASSPPAGGFTDTQYF. The rearrangement links TRBV5-4 to TRBJ2-3, with 10 bases that match TRBD2. The CDR3 consists of 16 residues. V shed 4 bases, J shed 2 bases, and the junction held 7 bases outside the gene matches. Germline loops: CDR1 SGHNT, CDR2 YYREEE (reference sequence).

V gene TRBV27 combines with J gene TRBJ2-7; 8 nucleotides agree with TRBD1. The germline CDR1 and CDR2 sequences are MNHEY and SMNVEV (reference sequence). V was pared by 5 bases and J by 2 bases, with 5 bases of the junction left unmatched. This CDR3 spans 14 amino acids. The CDR3: CASSASGGAYEQYF. CDR3 bases: TGTGCCAGCAGTGCCTCAGGGGGCGCCTACGAGCAGTACTTC.

On this clone itself: This sequence is one base from a far larger clone and is likely a read error. The chain links TRBV2 to TRBJ2-7, with 10 nucleotides matching TRBD1. From germline, CDR1 is SNHLY and CDR2 FYNNEI. The CDR3 consists of 14 residues. The DNA of the CDR3 is TGTACCAGCAGTCCCGGGACAGGGGACGACGAGCAGTACTTC. Translating it yields CTSSPGTGDDEQYF.

The table lists this clone with a few counts. Other DNA sequences in this specimen translate into the identical CDR3. The chain employs TRBV18 and TRBJ1-1; D is unclear. There are 13 residues in the CDR3. V was clipped by 1 base and J by 1 base, with 4 bases between them. CDR1 and CDR2 from the germline V gene are KGHSH and LQKENI. The CDR3 region is CASSPQRNTEAFF. In DNA form, the CDR3 reads TGTGCCAGCTCACCACAGAGGAACACTGAAGCTTTCTTT.

This chain links TRBV11-2 with TRBJ2-7, with TRBD2 matching over 8 bases. The V segment lost 1 base and the J segment 2 bases; nucleotides outside the gene matches: 4. From germline, CDR1 is SGHAT and CDR2 FQNNGV. This CDR3 has 15 residues. DNA of the CDR3: TGTGCCAGCAGCTTAGTCCCGGGAGGGGCCTACGAGCAGTACTTC. This sequence encodes CASSLVPGGAYEQYF. The variable domain in full, completed from reference TRBV11-2 and TRBJ2-7, reads EAGVAQSPRYKIIEKRQSVAFWCNPISGHATLYWYQQILGQGPKLLIQFQNNGVVDDSQLPKDRFSAERLKGVDSTLKIQPAKLEDSAVYLCASSLVPGGAYEQYFGPGTRLTVT.

The V and J genes are TRBV18 and TRBJ2-2; TRBD2 aligns across 9 bases. V lost 2 bases, J lost 1 base, and 2 bases stayed unmatched. This CDR3 has 16 residues. Germline CDR1 and CDR2: KGHSH and LQKENI. The chain's CDR3 is CASSPMTSGNTGELFF. DNA of the CDR3: TGTGCCAGCTCACCAATGACTAGCGGGAACACCGGGGAGCTGTTTTTT.